Listed below are T cell receptor beta chains from one sample, sequenced in a study of T cells in Graves' hyperthyroidism and ophthalmopathy. Each CDR3 protein gets one entry after TCRdb re-called the multiplex PCR reads with MiXCR. The sample carries 550,000 to 650,000 distinct CDR3 sequences, approximately 15% recorded once. The specimen sequenced was blood. All receptors come from a woman aged 25 to 45 with Graves' hyperthyroidism that later progressed to Graves' ophthalmopathy. Each CDR3 is given with its conserved first and last residue. The order of the fields is D gene, J gene, V gene, clone size, CDR3 length, CDR3 protein, CDR3 DNA. A D gene is named only where the DNA matches it firmly. Rows give clone size only sometimes, using once, few, many, or a class for an expanded clone.

- | TRBJ2-1 | TRBV5-5 | many | 14 | CASSFSRGPIEQFF | TGTGCCAGCAGCTTCTCCAGGGGACCCATCGAGCAGTTCTTC
- | TRBJ1-1 | TRBV28 | many | 12 | CASIGLNTEAFF | TGTGCCAGCATAGGGTTGAACACTGAAGCTTTCTTT
- | TRBJ2-7 | TRBV7-9 | many | 14 | CASSLAVAAYEQYF | TGTGCCAGCAGCTTAGCAGTAGCCGCCTACGAGCAGTACTTC
- | TRBJ1-4 | TRBV4-1 | - | 16 | CASSQVLGGQGEKLFF | TGCGCCAGCAGCCAAGTTCTCGGGGGGCAGGGGGAAAAACTGTTTTTT
TRBD1 | TRBJ2-5 | TRBV12-3/TRBV12-4 | many | 13 | CASRTGDGGTQYF | TGTGCCAGCAGGACAGGGGATGGAGGGACCCAGTACTTC
- | TRBJ1-1 | TRBV30 | - | 11 | CAWSQGTEASF | TGTGCCTGGTCTCAGGGTACTGAAGCTTCCTTT
TRBD2 | TRBJ2-3 | TRBV20-1 | many | 16 | CSAAGLAGTSTDTQYF | TGCAGTGCTGCGGGACTAGCGGGAACTAGCACAGATACGCAGTATTTT
TRBD2 | TRBJ2-1 | TRBV30 | many | 15 | CAWRKGLAVINEQFF | TGTGCCTGGAGAAAGGGGCTAGCGGTGATCAATGAGCAGTTCTTC
- | TRBJ2-2 | TRBV19 | many | 11 | CASSIDGELFF | TGTGCCAGTAGTATAGACGGGGAGCTGTTTTTT
TRBD1 | TRBJ1-1 | TRBV20-1 | - | 14 | CSARTGGAFTEAFF | TGCAGTGCTAGGACAGGGGGCGCATTCACTGAAGCTTTCTTT
- | TRBJ2-1 | TRBV15 | many | 16 | CATSRGGIVTLNEQFF | TGTGCCACCAGCAGAGGTGGGATTGTTACTTTGAATGAGCAGTTCTTC
- | TRBJ2-7 | TRBV28 | few | 14 | CASTQGDRSYEQYF | TGTGCCAGCACCCAAGGAGACAGGTCCTACGAGCAGTACTTC
- | TRBJ2-5 | TRBV19 | - | 13 | CASSNGPGETQYF | TGTGCCAGTAGTAATGGGCCCGGGGAGACCCAGTACTTC
TRBD2 | TRBJ2-5 | TRBV6-1 | many | 15 | CASSRLAGGQETQYF | TGTGCCAGCAGTCGGTTAGCGGGAGGGCAAGAGACCCAGTACTTC
- | TRBJ2-7 | TRBV5-1 | many | 17 | CASSLARGSSSSYEQYF | TGCGCCAGCAGCTTGGCTCGTGGCAGCTCGAGCTCCTACGAGCAGTACTTC
- | TRBJ2-2 | TRBV14 | - | 13 | CASSRTGTRELFF | TGTGCCAGCAGCCGAACAGGGACAAGGGAGCTGTTTTTT
- | TRBJ1-2 | TRBV27 | - | 16 | CASNPAGAPLNYGYTF | TGTGCCAGCAACCCGGCGGGAGCCCCCCTTAACTATGGCTACACCTTC
- | TRBJ2-1 | TRBV28 | many | 16 | CASSRDSLSSYNEQFF | TGTGCCAGCAGTCGGGACTCCTTAAGCTCCTACAATGAGCAGTTCTTC
TRBD1 | TRBJ2-7 | TRBV3-1 | many | 11 | CATGTGNEQYF | TGTGCCACCGGGACAGGGAACGAGCAGTACTTC
- | TRBJ1-1 | TRBV7-2 | many | 16 | CASSLVSEGRNTEAFF | TGTGCCAGCAGCTTAGTTTCGGAGGGAAGGAACACTGAAGCTTTCTTT
TRBD1 | TRBJ2-7 | TRBV18 | - | 16 | CASSPSGTVLSYEQYF | TGTGCCAGCTCACCTTCCGGGACAGTCCTCTCCTACGAGCAGTACTTC
- | TRBJ2-3 | TRBV2 | many | 14 | CASSDRTSTDTQYF | TGTGCCAGCAGTGATCGGACTAGCACAGATACGCAGTATTTT
TRBD2 | TRBJ2-5 | TRBV19 | many | 16 | CASSITPIAGQETQYF | TGTGCCAGTAGTATTACCCCCATAGCGGGACAAGAGACCCAGTACTTC
TRBD1 | TRBJ1-6 | TRBV20-1 | many | 13 | CSATRQGASPLHF | TGCAGTGCGACCAGACAGGGGGCTTCACCCCTCCACTTT
- | TRBJ2-7 | TRBV6-2/TRBV6-3 | many | 16 | CASSYSLAGFSYEQYF | TGTGCCAGCAGTTACAGTCTAGCAGGATTCTCCTACGAGCAGTACTTC
- | TRBJ2-7 | TRBV20-1 | - | 12 | CSASEQSYEQYF | TGCAGTGCTAGTGAGCAGAGCTACGAGCAGTACTTC
- | TRBJ2-7 | TRBV27 | many | 13 | CASSLFPGDEQYF | TGTGCCAGCAGTTTATTCCCGGGGGACGAGCAGTACTTC
TRBD1 | TRBJ1-1 | TRBV30 | many | 13 | CAWRGQGSSEAFF | TGTGCCTGGAGGGGACAGGGGTCTTCTGAAGCTTTCTTT
- | TRBJ2-1 | TRBV27 | - | 16 | CASSVRPARGYNEQFF | TGTGCCAGCAGTGTACGGCCAGCGAGGGGTTACAATGAGCAGTTCTTC
- | TRBJ1-1 | TRBV20-1 | few | 12 | CSARLGGTEAFF | TGCAGTGCTAGACTCGGGGGGACTGAAGCTTTCTTT
- | TRBJ1-6 | TRBV20-1 | few | 15 | CSAPRTGSIGSPLHF | TGCAGTGCGCCCCGGACGGGGTCGATCGGTTCACCCCTCCACTTT
- | TRBJ2-2 | TRBV11-1 | - | 15 | CASSLQSPNTGELFF | TGTGCCAGCAGCCTTCAGTCTCCGAACACCGGGGAGCTGTTTTTT
- | TRBJ2-3 | TRBV5-1 | many | 14 | CASSLGLDGDTQYF | TGCGCCAGCAGCTTGGGACTAGACGGAGATACGCAGTATTTT
- | TRBJ1-2 | TRBV29-1 | many | 11 | CSVRWDYGYTF | TGCAGCGTTAGATGGGACTATGGCTACACCTTC
- | TRBJ2-2 | TRBV2 | many | 16 | CASRAGLLPNTGELFF | TGTGCCAGCAGAGCCGGGCTCCTCCCGAACACCGGGGAGCTGTTTTTT
- | TRBJ2-1 | TRBV30 | many | 15 | CACQTDRDSYNEQFF | TGTGCCTGCCAAACAGACAGGGACTCTTACAATGAGCAGTTCTTC
TRBD1 | TRBJ1-3 | TRBV11-2 | - | 16 | CASSLDGTGTGNTIYF | TGTGCCAGCAGCTTGGACGGGACAGGGACTGGAAACACCATATATTTT
TRBD2 | TRBJ2-1 | TRBV3-1 | many | 15 | CASSRRGSGRGEQFF | TGTGCCAGCAGCCGTCGGGGTAGCGGGAGAGGCGAGCAGTTCTTC
- | TRBJ1-1 | TRBV29-1 | - | 15 | CSAPPVTNYNTEAFF | TGCAGCGCGCCCCCAGTCACAAATTACAACACTGAAGCTTTCTTT
TRBD2 | TRBJ2-7 | TRBV29-1 | many | 15 | CSVWTSGRSSYEQYF | TGCAGCGTTTGGACTAGCGGAAGGAGCTCCTACGAGCAGTACTTC
TRBD1 | TRBJ1-2 | TRBV29-1 | - | 12 | CSVDLTGEGYTF | TGCAGCGTTGACTTGACAGGGGAGGGCTACACCTTC
TRBD1 | TRBJ1-2 | TRBV2 | many | 14 | CASSGTGVNYGYTF | TGTGCCAGCAGCGGGACAGGGGTAAACTATGGCTACACCTTC
- | TRBJ1-1 | TRBV5-1 | many | 13 | CASSILQGTEAFF | TGCGCCAGCAGCATACTACAGGGTACTGAAGCTTTCTTT
- | TRBJ2-2 | TRBV5-6 | few | 20 | CASSLRDKGYGVGRAGELFF | TGTGCCAGCAGCCTCCGGGACAAGGGGTATGGTGTAGGCCGGGCCGGGGAGCTGTTTTTT
- | TRBJ1-5 | TRBV20-1 | few | 16 | CSARGGLPFSNQPQHF | TGCAGTGCTAGAGGGGGGCTACCCTTTTCCAATCAGCCCCAGCATTTT
TRBD2 | TRBJ2-3 | TRBV5-5 | many | 16 | CASSFRTSVFGDTQYF | TGTGCCAGCAGCTTCAGGACTAGCGTCTTTGGAGATACGCAGTATTTT
- | TRBJ2-2 | TRBV28 | few | 14 | CASSLPRDTGELFF | TGTGCCAGCAGTTTGCCCAGGGACACCGGGGAGCTGTTTTTT
TRBD2 | TRBJ2-7 | TRBV12-3/TRBV12-4 | many | 15 | CASSSGLAGVREQYF | TGTGCCAGCAGTTCCGGACTAGCGGGAGTAAGGGAGCAGTACTTC
TRBD2 | TRBJ2-3 | TRBV4-1 | few | 15 | CASSQTSGRTDTQYF | TGCGCCAGCAGCCAAACTAGCGGGAGGACAGATACGCAGTATTTT
- | TRBJ1-1 | TRBV28 | many | 16 | CASREPGPPQEAEAFF | TGTGCCAGCAGAGAACCGGGACCCCCCCAGGAGGCTGAAGCTTTCTTT